This T cell receptor beta chain was identified during a study of cytomegalovirus exposure and HLA in healthy donors (dated by TCRdb to between 2016 and 2019). With respect to the entire study: An earlier analysis of around 600 of the donors reported about 290 Gb of sequence data and 120 million or so unique TCR beta sequences from around 200 million T cells. An early release covering 550 to 700 HLA-typed donors comprised roughly 300 gigabases of sequencing data and roughly 85 million unique TCR sequences. Of the 300 to 450 genotyped donors, 75% to 85% were placed in the genetic ancestry cluster associated with self-reported Caucasian donors. The study aimed to test whether cataloging public T cell receptors could reveal signatures of past pathogen exposure. The study profiled the T cell repertoires of hundreds of subjects by immunosequencing and related them to cytomegalovirus serostatus. Along with the roughly 700-subject first cohort, a separate validation cohort of about 110 different subjects was used. To predict cytomegalovirus infection status, the study combined high-throughput TCR immunosequencing, statistical association of individual TCRs with disease status, and machine learning. A later analysis re-analyzed previously published TCR beta repertoires from roughly 690 donors and added high-resolution HLA genotyping to study TCR occurrence patterns. Rather than drawing on any new phenotypic data, the later analysis identified candidate immune exposures from TCR beta sequences and the way those sequences occurred across donors. An earlier analysis of approximately 500 of the donors applied high-throughput TCR beta sequencing to assess whether each TCR beta V gene segment acted as functional or pseudogenic. Alongside the repertoire data, information on donor age, sex, ethnicity and CMV serostatus was compiled. In a later genetic analysis, genome-wide SNP genotypes for about 55% of the roughly 700 donors were used, and that subset was treated as a discovery cohort. Every discovery cohort repertoire had been produced on one sequencing platform. HLA typing covered class I and class II loci at four-digit resolution. The number of typed donors differed by locus: roughly 620-640 for A, B, C, DRB1 and DQB1; 500 to 550 for DQA1; some 610 for DPA1; and around 490 for DPB1. Four or five DR-DQ haplotypes were handled as single units for association and clustering, since linkage in the cohort was strong. Among a few hundred genotyped donors of the cohort, an average of around 240,000 unique TCR beta nucleotide sequences were sequenced per donor, roughly 20% of them non-productive. What the work shows at the level of the full study, not this receptor alone: Presence/absence analyses assumed roughly uniform sequencing depth across donors, an assumption that may not hold. A further reported finding was that TCR beta sequences accurately predicted the HLA-A and HLA-B alleles for most subjects in the first cohort. In a later analysis, the rate of TCR association differed among HLA loci, with DRB1 alleles having the most associated TCRs and HLA-C alleles having the fewest. In a later analysis, several top co-occurrence clusters were reported to appear linked to parvovirus B19, influenza, CMV and Epstein-Barr virus. V-gene and J-gene trimming of TCR beta chains was associated with a missense DCLRE1C variant in a later genetic analysis, and the association was replicated in an independent cohort. Most TCR sequences were seen in very few donors, while some public TCRs were found in many individuals. The study gave a list of about 150 TCR beta chains associated with cytomegalovirus. Because counts were too low, more than 15 rarely observed V segments, including chromosome 9 orphons, were excluded from the earlier analysis of 587 of the donors. A cluster of highly shared sequence variants was judged likely to represent a technical artifact of the sequencing pipeline. According to a later genetic analysis, donors in an Asian-associated ancestry cluster had fewer N-insertions in productive TCRs than the approximately 610-donor mean. Correlated functional status among segregating V segments might be attributable to linkage disequilibrium, but an unknown experimental factor could not be ruled out. Only TCR beta chains were sequenced in this cohort, and the absence of alpha or paired-chain data limited detectable features. HLA typing was unavailable for some donors at each locus, so association tests used only the typed subset. For the cohort, immune exposure information was limited to CMV serostatus. Three of the identified cytomegalovirus-associated TCR beta chains were confirmed in vitro to be specific for cytomegalovirus antigens. The authors suggested that the approach could potentially be generalized to other disease states and immunological phenotypes. In an earlier analysis of around 600 of the donors, most TCR beta V segments appeared in productive rearrangements about 90% or about 30% of the time, broadly matching IMGT annotations. A later analysis associated some 17,000 TCR beta sequences with specific HLA alleles at a false discovery rate of 0.05. Most CMV-associated TCR beta chains appeared to be HLA-restricted in a later analysis, and the HLA associations seemed to be driven largely by CMV exposure. Compared with equally common non-associated chains, HLA-associated TCR beta chains in a later analysis were more clonally expanded and had lower generation probabilities. Cytomegalovirus status was reported to be diagnosed by the classifier with high specificity and sensitivity in both the original and validation cohorts. When HLA alleles, especially DR and DQ, strongly co-occurred, TCR associations were difficult to assign to individual alleles. Some IMGT-functional V segments, including TRBV6-2 and TRBV6-3, could not be distinguished by the 87-base-pair reads and were therefore excluded.

CDR1 and CDR2 (SGHRS, YFSETQ) derive from the germline V gene. The CDR3 runs 15 residues from the cysteine to the phenylalanine. Left in the record is the CDR3 DNA by itself, 45 bases read in frame from the first base. V trim: 0 bases; J trim: 4 bases; unmatched bases: 3. Regarding this clone: Its specific antigen is unknown. The input lacks base qualities; no much larger clone sits a single base away.

Libraries were constructed by the immunoSEQ multiplex PCR assay. For the multiplex PCR, a mixture combining 60 forward primers for TCR Vbeta segments and 13 reverse primers for TCR Jbeta segments was used. Amplification of the CDR3 region of rearranged TCR beta genes was performed with a multiplex PCR assay on genomic DNA. Amplified TCR beta libraries were sequenced as 87-base-pair reads on the Illumina HiSeq System. The paper's data handling went like this. A later analysis counted tens of millions of unique TCR beta chains across the approximately 700 repertoires, and around 9.9 million of these chains were shared by at least two donors. Raw reads were error-corrected and collapsed into unique sequences by a nearest-neighbor algorithm in which closely related sequences were merged to remove PCR and sequencing errors. Alignment of CDR3 sequences to IMGT reference sequences was used to assign V, D and J gene segments. For a sequence to be retained, at least a six-nucleotide match to both a V gene segment and a J gene segment was required. A rearrangement was called productive if the CDR3 had no stop codons and remained in frame with V and J, and every other rearrangement was called non-productive. CDR3 was defined according to IMGT convention as the region running from the second conserved V-encoded cysteine to the conserved J-encoded phenylalanine. The earlier analysis of 550 to 650 of the donors excluded any sequence lacking an unambiguous match to a single V gene segment. An earlier analysis of 550 to 650 of the donors classified V segments as functional when productive rearrangements were above 56.7% and as segregating when the standard deviation between donors was above 5%. A statistical classification framework was developed to diagnose cytomegalovirus status using the catalog of TCR beta chain sequences. A later analysis assigned V and J genes by comparing TCR nucleotide sequences with IMGT/GENE-DB human TR gene sequences. Using the TCRdist pipeline, a later analysis assigned CDR3 sequences along with most-parsimonious VDJ recombination scenarios. In a later analysis, each TCR beta chain was defined by its CDR3 amino acid sequence together with its V-gene family, and reads without a unique V-gene family were excluded. In a later analysis, 500 to 700 highly shared, low-generation-probability nucleotide sequences were removed to address suspected cross-contamination and a sequencing artifact. For each public chain, a later analysis derived a clonal expansion index from normalized ranks of inferred template counts within each repertoire. In a later analysis, generation probabilities were computed with a VDJ recombination model fitted to out-of-frame rearrangements, and the resulting probabilities were checked against IGoR. A later analysis scored TCR-TCR, TCR-HLA and TCR-CMV co-occurrence with hypergeometric tests, applying a repertoire-size bias correction to TCR pairs. To estimate false discovery rates, a later analysis permuted the HLA or CMV assignments 20 times. A later analysis grouped co-occurring TCRs with DBSCAN, adding TCRdist sequence similarity when clustering within HLA-allele-positive subsets. Co-occurrence clustering excluded repertoires with fewer than 30,000 or more than 120,000 public chains, plus five with anomalous nucleotide sharing. TCRdb stores this immuneACCESS table with in-frame sequences only. Part of the clones is absent; in the studies checked, under half of the shortfall reflects unresolved V genes, and no reason is known for the rest. V and J calls and clone size are given by that table; D and trimming were obtained from the DNA. This sample holds around 97,000 clones; around three quarters were observed only once. The ten largest make up approximately 3.7% of the sample.

The cohort consisted of some 730 healthy bone marrow donors. At the time of sampling, every cohort member was nominally healthy, though immune exposures that went unrecorded were likely present. The donor was CMV seropositive and was included in the group of 250 to 300 seropositive cohort members. Each donor provided a peripheral blood sample, and peripheral blood mononuclear cells were used for TCR beta sequencing. The Qiagen DNeasy Blood Extraction Kit was used to extract genomic DNA from the blood cell samples. Here the chain combines TRBV5-1 and TRBJ2-5, and 10 bases in between align with TRBD2. The source material was PBMCs. This receptor was taken from a man aged 50 to 60 in good health and CMV-seropositive. The DNA is as follows: TGCGCCAGCAGCTTGGTAGCTAGCGGGAGAGAGACCCAGTACTTC. The resulting protein is CASSLVASGRETQYF.